The clone carrying this T cell receptor beta chain was seen a few times. TCRdb re-called the 5' RACE reads with MiXCR, one entry per CDR3 protein. The table lists approximately 99,000 distinct CDR3 sequences, 15% to 20% of them singletons. This record comes from a study of T-cell memory formation after mild COVID-19. Germline CDR1 and CDR2: SGHAT and FQNNGV. The CDR3 is 13 amino acids. Trimming stripped 5 bases from V and 7 bases from J, with 12 bases between. This clonotype was obtained from a man younger than 35 who had mild COVID-19 (a few samples of this study predate the infection). Cell type and time point are not known. The specimen was PBMCs or a T cell subset sorted from them (not recorded which). The J gene is TRBJ1-5, the V gene TRBV11-2; perhaps TRBD1 as D (5 bases). The CDR3 protein is CASSPRAGQPQHF. The CDR3, as DNA: TGTGCCAGCAGCCCCAGGGCAGGGCAGCCCCAGCATTTT. The whole variable domain, remainder taken from reference TRBV11-2 and TRBJ1-5, is EAGVAQSPRYKIIEKRQSVAFWCNPISGHATLYWYQQILGQGPKLLIQFQNNGVVDDSQLPKDRFSAERLKGVDSTLKIQPAKLEDSAVYLCASSPRAGQPQHFGDGTRLSIL.